Listed below are T cell receptor beta chains from one sample, sequenced in a study of blood T cell repertoires in COVID-19. Generated by immunoSEQ multiplex PCR, the TCRdb table keeps only in-frame clones and is missing some. This table holds approximately 180,000 clones, 88% found once. Sequences were obtained from peripheral blood. These receptors originate from a human donor in a cohort sampled during active COVID-19. Each CDR3 is given with its conserved first and last residue. D genes are given only for firm matches. Not all rows give a size; the values are once, few, many and, for expanded clones, a class.

CDR3 DNA	CDR3 protein	V gene	D gene	J gene	clone size	CDR3 length
TGTGCCAGCAGCCAAGAAAGGACTAGCGGGATGGATGAGCAGTTCTTC	CASSQERTSGMDEQFF	TRBV3-1/TRBV3-2	TRBD2	TRBJ2-1	-	16
TGTGCCAGCAGCCCTACGAGGTTCAGCGGGGGGGCCGGGAATGAGCAGTTCTTC	CASSPTRFSGGAGNEQFF	TRBV7-8	TRBD2	TRBJ2-1	-	18
TGCAGTGCTATTGGGTCGGGAAAGCAGTACTTC	CSAIGSGKQYF	TRBV20-1	-	TRBJ2-7	-	11
TGTGCCCGCGCAGGGGGTGCTGGGGACACCATATATTTT	CARAGGAGDTIYF	TRBV30	TRBD1	TRBJ1-3	once	13
TGTGCCAGCAGTCGCACACAGGGGGCGCGGGATGAAGCTTTCTTT	CASSRTQGARDEAFF	TRBV27	TRBD1	TRBJ1-1	-	15
TGTGCCACCAGCAGAGATCTAGCACAAAATAAACTGTTTTTT	CATSRDLAQNKLFF	TRBV15	-	TRBJ1-4	once	14
TGTGCCACCCAGGGATATAATTCACCCCTCCACTTT	CATQGYNSPLHF	TRBV2	-	TRBJ1-6	-	12
TGTGCCAGTAGGAGAGTAGCGGGAGCCTACGAGCAGTACTTC	CASRRVAGAYEQYF	TRBV19	TRBD2	TRBJ2-7	-	14
TGTGCCTGGAGTCGGAGCTACGAGCAGTACTTC	CAWSRSYEQYF	TRBV30	-	TRBJ2-7	once	11
TGTGCCAGCAGCCAATTTGGGCGGGAGACCTATAATTCACCCCTCCACTTT	CASSQFGRETYNSPLHF	TRBV16	-	TRBJ1-6	few	17
TGTGCCAGCTCACCGGGCGGGGGCCGCTATAGCACAGATACGCAGTATTTT	CASSPGGGRYSTDTQYF	TRBV18	-	TRBJ2-3	-	17
TGTGCTAGTGGTTTGGGGTCAACGGGACAGCTAATCTATGGCTACACCTTC	CASGLGSTGQLIYGYTF	TRBV12-5	TRBD1	TRBJ1-2	-	17
TGTGCCAGTAGTATATCGGGAGCGGGGAGCACAGATACGCAGTATTTT	CASSISGAGSTDTQYF	TRBV19	TRBD2	TRBJ2-3	-	16
TGTGCCAGCTATCAGGGGGTTTATGGCTACACCTTC	CASYQGVYGYTF	TRBV7-2	TRBD1	TRBJ1-2	-	12
TGCAGCGCTCGGACTAGCGGGGCCAGCTCCTACAATGAGCAGTTCTTC	CSARTSGASSYNEQFF	TRBV29-1	TRBD2	TRBJ2-1	-	16
TGTGCCAGCAGCTCGTCCGGACAGGGGCGTCGGGAGCAGTACTTC	CASSSSGQGRREQYF	TRBV7-2	TRBD1	TRBJ2-7	once	15
TGTGCCTGGAGTGTACAGGGGGCGCGGACTGAAGCTTTCTTT	CAWSVQGARTEAFF	TRBV30	TRBD1	TRBJ1-1	-	14
TGTGCCAGCAGAATACAGGGGGCCGGCAATCAGCCCCAGCATTTT	CASRIQGAGNQPQHF	TRBV27	TRBD1	TRBJ1-5	once	15
TGTGCCAGTAGTCTGAGGACAGGGGCGAGACTTGAGGTACAGTACTTC	CASSLRTGARLEVQYF	TRBV19	TRBD1	TRBJ2-4	-	16
TGTGCCAGCAGCTTCGGGACTAGCGCCTACGAGCAGTACTTC	CASSFGTSAYEQYF	TRBV11-2	TRBD2	TRBJ2-7	-	14
TGTGCCAGCAGTTTATCGCCAGGGTGGAATGAGCAGTTCTTC	CASSLSPGWNEQFF	TRBV28	-	TRBJ2-1	-	14
TGTGCCAGCAGCCAATGCGATGACAGTGGAACACCCTACGAGCAGTACTTC	CASSQCDDSGTPYEQYF	TRBV3-1/TRBV3-2	-	TRBJ2-7	-	17
TGTGCCAGCAGCCCTCAGGGTGAGACCCAGTACTTC	CASSPQGETQYF	TRBV19	-	TRBJ2-5	-	12
TGCAGCGCTTCTCTAGCGGGGGGGCCTAGTGAGCAGTTCTTC	CSASLAGGPSEQFF	TRBV29-1	TRBD2	TRBJ2-1	-	14
TGTGCCAGCAGTTTAAAGGCAGGGGGCGAATACGAGCAGTACTTC	CASSLKAGGEYEQYF	TRBV27	TRBD1	TRBJ2-7	-	15
TGTGCCAGCAGCGTTTCTTTTCCCGGGGAGCTGTTTTTT	CASSVSFPGELFF	TRBV9	-	TRBJ2-2	-	13
TGTGCCAGCAGCTTAGTTGGTGGACAGGGAGAAAAACTGTTTTTT	CASSLVGGQGEKLFF	TRBV7-8	TRBD1	TRBJ1-4	-	15
TGTGCCAGCAGTAACCCTGAGCTCCCCTATGGCTACACCTTC	CASSNPELPYGYTF	TRBV6-2/TRBV6-3	-	TRBJ1-2	-	14
TGTGCCAGCAGTTTTCAGAGCACAGATACGCAGTATTTT	CASSFQSTDTQYF	TRBV27	-	TRBJ2-3	-	13
TGTGCCTACCGGACAGGGTACGAGCAGTACTTC	CAYRTGYEQYF	TRBV2	TRBD1	TRBJ2-7	-	11
TGTGCCACCAGCAGACTACCGGGACAGGGGACCTATGGCTACACCTTC	CATSRLPGQGTYGYTF	TRBV15	TRBD1	TRBJ1-2	-	16
TGTGCCAGCAGCGTAACCTCGGGGACAGGAGTCGAGACCCAGTACTTC	CASSVTSGTGVETQYF	TRBV9	TRBD1	TRBJ2-5	-	16
TGTGCCTGGACTCCAGGGTCTAATAGCAATCAGCCCCAGCATTTT	CAWTPGSNSNQPQHF	TRBV30	-	TRBJ1-5	-	15
TGTGCCAGCACGGGGGGCTCTGGGGCCAACGTCCTGACTTTC	CASTGGSGANVLTF	TRBV28	TRBD2	TRBJ2-6	-	14
TGTGCCAGCAGTCCCTACCATGAAAAACTGTTTTTT	CASSPYHEKLFF	TRBV6-2/TRBV6-3	-	TRBJ1-4	-	12
TGTGCCAGCAGCTTTTCTAGTACTGAAGCTTTCTTT	CASSFSSTEAFF	TRBV7-9	-	TRBJ1-1	-	12
TGTGCCAGCAGTTACTCTACTAGCGTCAATGAGCAGTTCTTC	CASSYSTSVNEQFF	TRBV6-6	TRBD2	TRBJ2-1	-	14
TGTGCCACCGGCGGGGGGGTCACAGATACGCAGTATTTT	CATGGGVTDTQYF	TRBV11-2	TRBD2	TRBJ2-3	-	13
TGTGCCAGCAGCTTTTATAGGACAACTGAGGGCTACACCTTC	CASSFYRTTEGYTF	TRBV5-4	-	TRBJ1-2	-	14
TGTGCCAGCAGCCCGGGACAGGGGATAGGGGCAGATACGCAGTATTTT	CASSPGQGIGADTQYF	TRBV3-1/TRBV3-2	TRBD1	TRBJ2-3	-	16